This T cell receptor (beta chain) was retrieved from a study of regulatory T cells in long-lasting Graves disease. This clonotype was seen repeatedly, ten times or more. What it binds is unknown. Libraries of TCR beta came from iRepertoire HTBI primers plus Arm-PCR of CDR3 regions. In the source study's methods: Spanning all samples, the identified segments comprised 60 to 70 TRBV and over 13 TRBJ. TCRdb ran MiXCR on the multiplex PCR reads and lists one entry per CDR3 protein. The V and J calls come from TCRdb's annotation, not from the publication. The data hold some 250,000 distinct CDR3 sequences, with 20% observed a single time. The time point here: newly diagnosed GD, antithyroid drugs for less than 3 months. PBMC-derived RNA was used for the TCR library. This CDR3 has 16 amino acids. V lost 4 bases and J 0 bases, leaving 12 bases between the germline ends. The germline gives CDR1 SGHDN, CDR2 FVKESK.

General study points: TRBV28, TRBJ1-2 and TRBJ2-5 were favored in persistent disease. Patients with persistent disease shared under 3,500 public clonotypes, outpacing the roughly 1,000 shared by new patients.

This TCR was sampled from a female donor with Graves disease. This sequence joins TRBV14 and TRBJ2-2; D is uncertain. Sequencing was performed on peripheral blood mononuclear cells (PBMCs), taken at new diagnosis, from a patient treated with antithyroid drugs. The CDR3 region is CASSPLIGANTGELFF. DNA of the CDR3: TGTGCCAGCAGCCCCCTTATAGGCGCGAACACCGGGGAGCTGTTTTTT.